The entry that follows covers one TCR beta chain sequence. Its antigen is undetermined. This entry is derived from a study of a mutant IDH1 vaccine in newly diagnosed glioma. Overall study: Patients began vaccination 4-6 weeks after radiotherapy alone, or with temozolomide cycles.

Measured with immunoSEQ multiplex PCR; TCRdb has only the in-frame clones, and not every one. The table records about 72,000 clones, approximately 81% of them present only once. Time point: week 35, safety follow-up. Doses comprised 300 ug of mutant IDH1 20-mer peptide each, plus topical imiquimod. The CDR3 has 15 residues. The V end was cut by 7 bases, the J end by 2 bases, with 16 bases between. Germline CDR1 and CDR2: SGHTA and FQGNSA. This receptor was obtained from a man between 18 and 29 years old with glioma. Specimen: PBMCs, collected from a glioma patient whose treatment included an IDH1 peptide vaccine. The J gene is TRBJ2-3, the V gene TRBV7-2, with D possibly TRBD2 on 6 matching bases. The CDR3, as DNA: TGTGCCAGCACCCCCGGGACTCTCTACACAGATACGCAGTATTTT. Its protein product is CASTPGTLYTDTQYF.